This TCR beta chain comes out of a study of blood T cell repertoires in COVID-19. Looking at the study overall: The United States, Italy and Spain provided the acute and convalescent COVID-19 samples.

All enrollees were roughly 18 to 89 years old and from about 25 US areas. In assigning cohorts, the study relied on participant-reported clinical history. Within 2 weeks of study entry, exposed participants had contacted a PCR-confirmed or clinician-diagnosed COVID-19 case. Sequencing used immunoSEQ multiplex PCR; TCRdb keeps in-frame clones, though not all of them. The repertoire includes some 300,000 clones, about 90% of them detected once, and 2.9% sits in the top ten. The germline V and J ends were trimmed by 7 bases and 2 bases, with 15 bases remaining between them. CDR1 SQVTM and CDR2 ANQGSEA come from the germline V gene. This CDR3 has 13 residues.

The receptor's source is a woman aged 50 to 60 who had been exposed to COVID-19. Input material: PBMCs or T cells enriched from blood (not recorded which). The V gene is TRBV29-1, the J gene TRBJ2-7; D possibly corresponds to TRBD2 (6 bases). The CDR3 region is CSAAPGEAYEQYF. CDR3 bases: TGCAGCGCGGCCCCGGGGGAGGCCTACGAGCAGTACTTC.